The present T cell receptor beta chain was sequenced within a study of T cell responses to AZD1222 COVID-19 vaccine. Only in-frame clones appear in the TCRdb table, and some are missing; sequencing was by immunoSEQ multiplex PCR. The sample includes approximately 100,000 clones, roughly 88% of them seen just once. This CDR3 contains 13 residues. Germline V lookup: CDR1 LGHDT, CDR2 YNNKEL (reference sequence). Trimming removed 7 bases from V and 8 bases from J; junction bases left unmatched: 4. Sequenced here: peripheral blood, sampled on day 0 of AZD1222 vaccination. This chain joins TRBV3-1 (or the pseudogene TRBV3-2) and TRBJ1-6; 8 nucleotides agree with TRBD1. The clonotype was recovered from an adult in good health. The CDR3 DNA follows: TGTGCCAGCACCCAGGGGGCGGATTCACCCCTCCACTTT. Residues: CASTQGADSPLHF.